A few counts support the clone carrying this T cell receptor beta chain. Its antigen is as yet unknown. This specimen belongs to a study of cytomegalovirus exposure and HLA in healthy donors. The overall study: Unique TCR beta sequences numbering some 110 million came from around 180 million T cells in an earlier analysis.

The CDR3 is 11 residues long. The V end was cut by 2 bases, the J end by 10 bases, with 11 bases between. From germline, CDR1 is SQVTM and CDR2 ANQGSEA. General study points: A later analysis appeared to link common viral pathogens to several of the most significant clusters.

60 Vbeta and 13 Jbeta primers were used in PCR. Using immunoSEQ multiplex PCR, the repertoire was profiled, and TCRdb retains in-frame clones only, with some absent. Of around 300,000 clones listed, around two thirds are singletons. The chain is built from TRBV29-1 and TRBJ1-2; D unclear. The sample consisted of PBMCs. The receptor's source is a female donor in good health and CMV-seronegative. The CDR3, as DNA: TGCAGCGTTGAATCCCAATACTCCTACACCTTC. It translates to CSVESQYSYTF.